This T cell receptor (beta chain) comes out of a study of CD8 T cells in Susac syndrome. The CDR3 has 14 amino acids. V was cut by 5 bases and J by 7 bases, with 17 bases left in between. Germline CDR1 LGHNT, CDR2 FRNRAP. Sequencing of TCR beta was undertaken in CD8+ and CD4+ T cells derived from blood. An input of 0.5 to 1 ug of RNA was subjected to reverse transcription using random hexamers. The authors amplified TCR beta CDR3 across 54 Vbeta and 13 Jbeta using immunoSEQ multiplex PCR. TCRdb redid the calling of the immunoSEQ multiplex PCR reads with MiXCR, one entry per CDR3 protein. The sample lists 250,000 to 350,000 distinct CDR3 sequences; roughly 85% were seen once.

This chain links TRBV12-5 with TRBJ1-1; D is uncertain. This clonotype originated in a human donor with multiple sclerosis. Sequenced: CD8+ T cells from PBMCs. CDR3 coding DNA: TGTGCTAGTGGTCCCTCCCGATCTTTGAGTGAAGCTTTCTTT. Translating it yields CASGPSRSLSEAFF.